This T cell receptor beta chain was sequenced during a study of T cell therapy after organ transplantation (dated by TCRdb to the late 2010s). General notes on the study: Therapy products were autologous CMV-specific T cells expanded in vitro for 2 weeks with a peptide pool of 30 HLA class I and II CMV epitopes. Each patient got up to 6 T cell doses, given every 2 weeks, and was then monitored for approximately 31 weeks after finishing therapy. About 80% of the ten patients were classed as clinical responders and two as nonresponders. A median of 1.92 x 10^8 CMV-specific T cells was administered to patients across 2 to 6 intravenous infusions. A follow-up TRBV repertoire analysis was performed on an open-label phase I trial of autologous CMV-specific adoptive T cell therapy in solid-organ transplant recipients. Before T cell therapy commenced, pretherapy samples of peripheral blood were collected. Of the ten to eleven patients, only 7 or 8 had long-term post-therapy samples available.

Unmatched junction bases come to 4, with V trimmed by 4 bases and J by 2 bases. The CDR3, cysteine through phenylalanine, is 15 amino acids long. This entry keeps only the CDR3 DNA: 45 bases, framed from base 1. The germline V gene (reference sequence) yields GTSNPN for CDR1 and SVGIG for CDR2. Beyond this particular receptor, the publication reports: Post-therapy reconstitution appeared to include both transferred clonotypes and endogenous clonotypes not detected in the therapy products. The small number of expansions detected in nonresponders may reflect reduced sample coverage resulting from poor CD8+ T cell yield. The fold change in CD8 clonality after therapy was inversely correlated with pretherapy clonality, which suggests that less biased repertoires were more open to remodeling. Assessment of confounders such as concurrent antirejection and antiviral medications was prevented by the small cohort. Nonresponders showed marked pretherapy clonal expansions with minimal repertoire change after therapy.

TRB CDR3 regions were amplified from genomic DNA with the immunoSEQ two-step, bias-controlled multiplex PCR assay. Sequencing of CDR3 libraries was carried out on an Illumina NextSeq 500. As for the authors' bioinformatics: The immunoSEQ Analyzer platform was used for the initial alignment and bioinformatics, which included bias normalization against synthetic CDR3 analogs. Annotation of V, D and J genes was based on the definitions in the IMGT database. For further TRBV analyses, VDJtools version 1.1.10 and the R package tcR version 2.2.1.11 were used with default settings. GLIPH analysis was done using default settings in version 1.0. For CDR3 sequences with at least 5 reads, significant changes in clonotype frequency were assessed with a 2-sided binomial test and Benjamini-Hochberg correction (alpha = 0.01). As stored in TCRdb, this immuneACCESS dataset retains in-frame rearrangements with V and J assigned. A fraction of the clones does not appear; measured against another copy, unresolved V genes explain less than half of the discrepancy, and the remainder lacks a known reason. V, J and clone size reflect that table, while D and trimming were determined from the DNA. In all, the sample holds approximately 52,000 clones, and about 94% of those were seen once. The ten top clones hold around 3.2% of the sample.

About this clone itself: No cognate antigen has been identified for it. The input lacks base qualities; no much larger clone sits a single base away.

The sample's time point label is to be understood as: before start of T cell therapy. The patients had received solid-organ transplants and had drug-resistant/recurrent cytomegalovirus. Roughly 10 people from the trial were chosen for repertoire analysis because post-therapy peripheral blood mononuclear cells were available from them. A BD FACSAria III was used to sort viable CD3+CD8+CD4- lymphocytes from PBMCs. The Qiagen DNeasy Kit was used to extract genomic DNA from sorted cells. The rearranged chain carries TRBV30 and TRBJ2-3, and TRBD1 matches 12 of the central bases. This specimen was CD8+ T cells from blood, taken before autologous CMV-specific T cell therapy. This clonotype originated in a human patient who had received a solid organ transplant and had CMV disease. The CDR3 protein: CAWIGTGGPTDTQYF. The DNA reads TGTGCCTGGATTGGGACAGGGGGCCCCACAGATACGCAGTATTTT. Here the CDR3 is joined to the reference TRBV30 and TRBJ2-3 genes, and the full variable domain is: SQTIHQWPATLVQPVGSPLSLECTVEGTSNPNLYWYRQAAGRGLQLLFYSVGIGQISSEVPQNLSASRPQDRQFILSSKKLLLSDSGFYLCAWIGTGGPTDTQYFGPGTRLTVL.